This TCR beta chain was identified during a study of identical twins. After removal of 5 bases from V and 2 bases from J, the junction contained 7 bases not matched to a gene. This CDR3 has 16 residues. The germline gives CDR1 SEHNR, CDR2 FQNEAQ (reference sequence). This clonotype turned up a few times. Its antigen is not identified. Findings of the study overall: Beta out-of-frame twin sharing showed a weaker excess.

The authors used template switching to add a universal primer site and gave cDNA unique molecular identifiers. TCRdb passed the 5' RACE reads through MiXCR, listing each CDR3 protein once. The table includes hundreds of thousands of distinct CDR3 sequences, roughly 6% detected once. V gene TRBV7-9 combines with J gene TRBJ2-3; 10 bases map to TRBD1. This TCR derives from a man between 18 and 35 years old in good health. Sequenced input: naive T cells sorted from blood. CDR3 loop: CASSGGGQGYTDTQYF. CDR3 nucleotides: TGTGCCAGCAGCGGCGGGGGACAGGGGTACACAGATACGCAGTATTTT.